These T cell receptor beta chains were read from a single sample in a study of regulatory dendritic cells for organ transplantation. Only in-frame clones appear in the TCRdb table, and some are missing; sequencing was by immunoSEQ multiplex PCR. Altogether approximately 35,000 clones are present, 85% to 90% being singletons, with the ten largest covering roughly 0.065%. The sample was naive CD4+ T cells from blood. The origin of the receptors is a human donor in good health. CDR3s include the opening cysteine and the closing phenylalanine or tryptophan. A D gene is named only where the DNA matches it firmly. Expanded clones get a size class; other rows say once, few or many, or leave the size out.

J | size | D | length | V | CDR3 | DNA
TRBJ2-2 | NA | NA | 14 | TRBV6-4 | CASSGLPNTGELFF | TGTGCCAGCAGTGGACTACCGAACACCGGGGAGCTGTTTTTT
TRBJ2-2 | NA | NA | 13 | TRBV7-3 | CASSLMGLGELFF | TGTGCCAGCAGCTTAATGGGTCTCGGGGAGCTGTTTTTT
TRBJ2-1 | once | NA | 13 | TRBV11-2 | CASAGDQLTRKFF | TGTGCCAGCGCTGGAGATCAACTAACTCGCAAGTTCTTC
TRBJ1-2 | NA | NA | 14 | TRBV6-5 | CASSTDRQAYGYTF | TGTGCCAGCAGTACCGACAGGCAAGCCTATGGCTACACCTTC
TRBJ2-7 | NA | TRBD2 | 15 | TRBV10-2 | CASSERLAGGYEQYF | TGCGCCAGCAGTGAGAGACTAGCCGGGGGGTACGAGCAGTACTTC
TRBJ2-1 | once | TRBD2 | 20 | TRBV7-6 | CASSPLREGFFQVSYNEQFF | TGTGCCAGCAGCCCCCTACGGGAGGGTTTTTTCCAAGTCTCCTACAATGAGCAGTTCTTC
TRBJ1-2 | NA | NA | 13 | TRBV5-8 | CASSLRVFGGYTF | TGTGCCAGCAGCTTGCGGGTTTTCGGGGGCTACACCTTC
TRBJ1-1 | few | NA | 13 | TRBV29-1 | CSVEGQMNTEAFF | TGCAGCGTTGAAGGACAGATGAACACTGAAGCTTTCTTT
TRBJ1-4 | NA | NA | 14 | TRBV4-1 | CASSQVIRREKLFF | TGCGCCAGCAGCCAAGTCATCCGTCGGGAAAAACTGTTTTTT
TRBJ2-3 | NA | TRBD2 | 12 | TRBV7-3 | CASSPGGTRRYF | TGTGCCAGCAGCCCGGGGGGGACCCGTCGGTATTTT
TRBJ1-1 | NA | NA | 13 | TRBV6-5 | CASSYSRGKKAFF | TGTGCCAGCAGTTACTCGAGGGGGAAAAAAGCTTTCTTT
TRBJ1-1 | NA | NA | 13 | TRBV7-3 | CASSLMRGTEAFF | TGTGCCAGCAGCTTAATGAGAGGCACTGAAGCTTTCTTT
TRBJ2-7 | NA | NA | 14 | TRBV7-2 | CASSFVGTSYEQYF | TGTGCCAGCAGCTTCGTCGGGACTTCTTACGAGCAGTACTTC
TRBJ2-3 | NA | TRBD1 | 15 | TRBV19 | CASSPRDREEDTQYF | TGTGCCAGTAGTCCCCGGGACAGGGAGGAAGATACGCAGTATTTT
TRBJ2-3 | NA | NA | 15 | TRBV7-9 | CASSSPILAADTQYF | TGTGCCAGCAGCTCGCCGATCCTCGCGGCAGATACGCAGTATTTT
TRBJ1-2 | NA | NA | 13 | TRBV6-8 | CASKIKANYGYTF | TGTGCCAGCAAAATCAAAGCTAACTATGGCTACACCTTC
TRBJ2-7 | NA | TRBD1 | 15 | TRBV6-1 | CASSEYGDRGYEQYF | TGTGCCAGCAGTGAATACGGGGACAGGGGGTACGAGCAGTACTTC
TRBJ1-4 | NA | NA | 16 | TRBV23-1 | CASSHTGTPTNEKLFF | TGCGCCAGCAGTCACACCGGGACTCCAACTAATGAAAAACTGTTTTTT
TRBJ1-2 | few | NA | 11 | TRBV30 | CAWSGNYGYTF | TGTGCCTGGAGCGGCAACTATGGCTACACCTTC
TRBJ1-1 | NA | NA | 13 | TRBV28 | CASSYRVATEAFF | TGTGCCAGCAGCTACAGGGTGGCCACTGAAGCTTTCTTT
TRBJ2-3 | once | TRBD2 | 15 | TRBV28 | CASSEEASGRIWQYF | TGTGCCAGCAGTGAAGAAGCTAGCGGGAGGATTTGGCAGTATTTT
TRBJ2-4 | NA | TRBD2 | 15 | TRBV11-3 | CASSILAGGKNIQYF | TGTGCCAGCAGCATACTGGCGGGGGGCAAAAACATTCAGTACTTC
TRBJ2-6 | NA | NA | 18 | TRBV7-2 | CASSFNRPAPSGANVLTF | TGTGCCAGCAGCTTCAATCGACCTGCTCCCTCTGGGGCCAACGTCCTGACTTTC
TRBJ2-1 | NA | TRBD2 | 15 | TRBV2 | CASSVAGGPYNEQFF | TGTGCCAGCAGTGTAGCGGGGGGGCCCTACAATGAGCAGTTCTTC
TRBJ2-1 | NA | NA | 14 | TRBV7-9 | CASSLADSGDEQFF | TGTGCCAGCAGCTTAGCGGATTCGGGGGATGAGCAGTTCTTC
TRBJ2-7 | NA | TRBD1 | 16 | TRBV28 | CASSDYTGGASYEQYF | TGTGCCAGCAGCGACTATACAGGGGGCGCCTCCTACGAGCAGTACTTC
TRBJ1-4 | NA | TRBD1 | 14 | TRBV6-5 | CASSNVRGVEKLFF | TGTGCCAGCAGTAACGTCAGGGGGGTGGAAAAACTGTTTTTT
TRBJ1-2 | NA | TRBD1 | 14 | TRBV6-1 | CASIQGGPGGGYTF | TGTGCCAGCATCCAAGGGGGTCCAGGGGGCGGCTACACCTTC
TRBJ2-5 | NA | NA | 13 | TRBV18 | CASFRSQKETQYF | TGTGCCAGCTTCCGGTCGCAGAAAGAGACCCAGTACTTC
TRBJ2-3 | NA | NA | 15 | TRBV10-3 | CAISELQGSTDTQYF | TGTGCCATCAGTGAACTACAGGGATCGACAGATACGCAGTATTTT
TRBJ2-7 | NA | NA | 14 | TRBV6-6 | CASSWATGADPEYF | NA
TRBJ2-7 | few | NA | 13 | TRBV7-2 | CASSLSPVYEQYF | TGTGCCAGCAGCTTAAGTCCTGTCTACGAGCAGTACTTC
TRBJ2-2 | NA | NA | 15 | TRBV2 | CASSDWTLNTGELFF | TGTGCCAGCAGTGATTGGACATTGAACACCGGGGAGCTGTTTTTT
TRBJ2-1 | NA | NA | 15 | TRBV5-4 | CASSNVQGGANEQFF | TGTGCCAGCAGCAACGTTCAGGGGGGCGCGAATGAGCAGTTCTTC
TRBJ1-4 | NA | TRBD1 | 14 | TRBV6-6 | CASSYRDRFEKLFF | TGTGCCAGCAGTTATCGGGACAGGTTCGAAAAACTGTTTTTT
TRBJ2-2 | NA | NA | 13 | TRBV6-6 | CASSFGSGGELFF | TGTGCCAGCAGTTTTGGGTCCGGTGGGGAGCTGTTTTTT
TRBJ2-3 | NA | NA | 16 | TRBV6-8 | CASTPGGLTSTDTQYF | TGTGCCAGCACTCCCGGGGGACTGACCTCCACAGATACGCAGTATTTT
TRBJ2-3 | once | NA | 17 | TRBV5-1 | CASSLGYRVSSTDTQYF | TGCGCCAGCAGCTTGGGATACAGGGTATCTAGCACAGATACGCAGTATTTT
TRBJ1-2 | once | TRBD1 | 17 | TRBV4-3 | CASSQELDRGQNYGYTF | TGCGCCAGCAGCCAAGAACTGGACAGGGGCCAAAACTATGGCTACACCTTC
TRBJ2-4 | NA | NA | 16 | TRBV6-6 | CASQSERRTTKNIQYF | TGTGCCAGCCAGTCGGAGCGCCGTACTACCAAAAACATTCAGTACTTC
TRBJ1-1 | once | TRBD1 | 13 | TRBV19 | CASSIAGTGTAFF | TGTGCCAGTAGTATAGCTGGGACAGGGACGGCTTTCTTT